This TCR beta chain derives from a study of T cells in Graves' hyperthyroidism and ophthalmopathy. There are many counts of this clonotype. Germline-derived CDR1 and CDR2 are SQVTM and ANQGSEA. The CDR3 covers 12 residues. The germline V and J ends were trimmed by 3 bases and 7 bases, with 10 bases remaining between them. Amplification targeted TCR beta CDR3 regions from RNA transcripts. The TCR CDR3 first-round RT-PCR relied on the HTBI primer set. TCRdb recomputed calls from the multiplex PCR reads with MiXCR, one row per CDR3 protein. The profile covers about 130,000 distinct CDR3 sequences, with less than 25% appearing a single time and 65% to 80% taken by the ten largest.

This receptor was taken from a woman in her forties or fifties with Graves' hyperthyroidism that later progressed to Graves' ophthalmopathy. V gene TRBV29-1 combines with J gene TRBJ2-4, with D possibly TRBD2 on 7 matching bases. The sample comprised blood. CDR3 DNA sequence: TGCAGCGTTGACAGGGGAGGGAACATTCAGTACTTC. This translates into CSVDRGGNIQYF.